This record covers a single T cell receptor (beta chain). This sample was taken from a study of blood T cell repertoires in COVID-19. The table came from immunoSEQ multiplex PCR; TCRdb's copy has only in-frame clones and leaves some out. The sample holds 150,000 to 250,000 clones; approximately 84% are singletons and the top ten take 6% to 8%. The sequence derives from a man between 40 and 49 years old who had recovered from COVID-19. Sample: PBMCs or T cells enriched from blood (not recorded which).

CDR3 in amino acids: CASSVLLSGELSGGYTF. DNA for the CDR3: TGTGCCAGCAGCGTATTGTTATCAGGGGAGCTTAGTGGAGGCTACACCTTC. V gene TRBV9 combines with J gene TRBJ1-2; perhaps TRBD1 as D (6 bases). CDR1 is SGDLS, CDR2 YYNGEE, per germline. This CDR3 is built from 17 residues. V dropped 1 base and J dropped 8 bases, with 24 bases sitting between them. Full variable domain (outside the CDR3, taken from reference TRBV9 and TRBJ1-2): DSGVTQTPKHLITATGQRVTLRCSPRSGDLSVYWYQQSLDQGLQFLIQYYNGEERAKGNILERFSAQQFPDLHSELNLSSLELGDSALYFCASSVLLSGELSGGYTFGSGTRLTVV.